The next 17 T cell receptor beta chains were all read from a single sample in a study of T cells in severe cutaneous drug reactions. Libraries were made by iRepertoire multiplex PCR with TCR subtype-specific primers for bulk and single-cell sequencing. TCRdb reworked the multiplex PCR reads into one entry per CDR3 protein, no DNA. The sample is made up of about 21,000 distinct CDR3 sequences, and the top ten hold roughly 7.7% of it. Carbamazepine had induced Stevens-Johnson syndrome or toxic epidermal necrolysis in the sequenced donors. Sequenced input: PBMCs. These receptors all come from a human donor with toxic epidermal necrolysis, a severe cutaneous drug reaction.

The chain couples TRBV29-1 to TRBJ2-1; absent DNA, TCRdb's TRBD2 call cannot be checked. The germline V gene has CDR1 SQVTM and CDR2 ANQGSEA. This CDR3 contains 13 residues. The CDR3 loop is CSVDRDFTNEQFF.

This CDR3 is CASSYSQGANGYTF. The chain employs TRBV6-6 and TRBJ1-2; TCRdb lists TRBD1, though no DNA is available to test this call. Germline V gives CDR1 MNHNY, CDR2 SVGAGI (reference sequence). The CDR3 extends over 14 amino acids.

The CDR3 loop is CASSLVVQEKLFF. V and J are TRBV7-2 and TRBJ1-4. Looked up from germline, CDR1 is SGHTA and CDR2 is FQGNSA. The CDR3 runs 13 residues.

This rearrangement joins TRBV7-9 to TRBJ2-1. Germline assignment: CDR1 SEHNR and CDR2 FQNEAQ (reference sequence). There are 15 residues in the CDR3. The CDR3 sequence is CASSLAGYSYNEQFF.

The CDR3 loop reads CATSDLLGTGGTDTQYF. The V gene is TRBV24-1, the J gene TRBJ2-3; TCRdb designates TRBD1, a call that cannot be tested without DNA. Per germline, CDR1 KGHDR and CDR2 SFDVKD. The CDR3 is 17 residues long.

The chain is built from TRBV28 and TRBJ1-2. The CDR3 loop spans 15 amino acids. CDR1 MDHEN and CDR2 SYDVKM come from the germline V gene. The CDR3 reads CASSRPGSKNYGYTF.

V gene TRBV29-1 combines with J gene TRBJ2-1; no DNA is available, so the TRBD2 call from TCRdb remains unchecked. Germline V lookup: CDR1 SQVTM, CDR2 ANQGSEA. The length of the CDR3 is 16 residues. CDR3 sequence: CSVLSGLAGSYNEQFF.

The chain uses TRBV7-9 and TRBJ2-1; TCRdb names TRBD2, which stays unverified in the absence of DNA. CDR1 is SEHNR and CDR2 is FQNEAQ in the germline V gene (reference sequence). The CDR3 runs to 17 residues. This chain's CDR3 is CASSFPLGGSPYNEQFF.

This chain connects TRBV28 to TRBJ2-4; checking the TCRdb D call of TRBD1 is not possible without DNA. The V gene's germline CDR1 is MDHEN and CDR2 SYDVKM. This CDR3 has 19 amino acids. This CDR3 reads CASSLLGRDRGREENIQYF.

CDR3 region: CSAREDRDYEKLFF. This rearrangement joins TRBV20-1 to TRBJ1-4; TCRdb designates TRBD1, a call that cannot be tested without DNA. This CDR3 comprises 14 residues. Germline-derived CDR1 and CDR2 are DFQATT and SNEGSKA (reference sequence).

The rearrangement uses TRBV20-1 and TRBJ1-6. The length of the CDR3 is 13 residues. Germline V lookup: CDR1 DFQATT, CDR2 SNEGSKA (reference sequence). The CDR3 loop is CSAREASHSPLHF.

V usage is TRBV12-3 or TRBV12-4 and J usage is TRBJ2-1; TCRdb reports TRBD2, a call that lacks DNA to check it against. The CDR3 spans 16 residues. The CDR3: CASSLGRLAGLNEQFF.

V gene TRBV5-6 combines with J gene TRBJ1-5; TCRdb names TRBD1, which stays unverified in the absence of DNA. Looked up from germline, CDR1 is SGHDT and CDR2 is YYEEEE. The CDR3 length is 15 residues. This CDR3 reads CASSLVGASNQPQHF.

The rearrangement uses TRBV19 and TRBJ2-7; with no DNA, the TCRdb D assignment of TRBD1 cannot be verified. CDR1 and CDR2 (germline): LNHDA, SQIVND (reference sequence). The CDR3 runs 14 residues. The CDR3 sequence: CASSIQGNLGEQYF.

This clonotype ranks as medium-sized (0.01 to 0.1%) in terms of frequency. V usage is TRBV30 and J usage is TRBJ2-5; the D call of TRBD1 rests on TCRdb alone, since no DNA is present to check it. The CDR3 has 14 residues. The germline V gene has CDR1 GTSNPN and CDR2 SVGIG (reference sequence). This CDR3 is CAWSVRDSYGPWYF.

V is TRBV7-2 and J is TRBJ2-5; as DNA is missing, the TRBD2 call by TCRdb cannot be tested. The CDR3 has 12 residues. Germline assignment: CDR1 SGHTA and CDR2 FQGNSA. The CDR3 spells CASSPTSGRPYF.

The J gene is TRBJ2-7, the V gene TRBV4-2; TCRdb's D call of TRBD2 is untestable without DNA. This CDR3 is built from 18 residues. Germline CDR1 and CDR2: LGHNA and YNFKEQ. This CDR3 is CASSRQLGTSGSSYEQYF.